Below, one T cell receptor beta chain is given with its context. Antigen: not known. Both 60 Vbeta primers and 13 Jbeta primers went into the PCR. Assay used: immunoSEQ multiplex PCR; TCRdb lists only in-frame clones, some missing. The sample includes 200,000 or so clones, 76% of them seen just once. The data were obtained in a study of cytomegalovirus exposure and HLA in healthy donors. Overall study context: Among the roughly 370 genotyped donors, just over 80% were placed in the Caucasian-associated ancestry cluster.

General study results and limits: In a later analysis, specific HLA alleles were associated with 15,000 to 20,000 TCR beta sequences at a 0.05 false discovery rate. Available immune exposure information was restricted to CMV serostatus only. Previously analyzed data showed that most TCR beta V segments were productive at a frequency of about 87% or about 30%.

Germline CDR1 reads SNHLY; CDR2 reads FYNNEI. Trimming cost V 4 bases and J 7 bases; bases outside gene matches: 3. This CDR3 contains 13 residues. Specimen: PBMCs. This receptor was taken from a man aged 18 to 30 in good health and CMV-seronegative. The V gene is TRBV2, the J gene TRBJ2-2, with 7 bases matching TRBD1. The CDR3 loop reads CASSGAGGGELFF. In nucleotides, the CDR3 is TGTGCCAGCAGTGGGGCAGGGGGCGGGGAGCTGTTTTTT.